This TCR beta chain is from a study of T cells after yellow fever vaccination. The CDR3 length is 12 residues. Germline CDR1 SGHAT, CDR2 FQNNGV. The V and J ends lost 3 bases and 6 bases respectively, with 7 bases between them. This clonotype has at least ten counts. Each CDR3 protein gets one entry after TCRdb re-called the 5' RACE reads with MiXCR. The data show 250,000 or so distinct CDR3 sequences, roughly 4% seen once. The clonotype originates from a man younger than 35 who received the YFV17D yellow fever vaccine. This sequence joins TRBV11-2 and TRBJ2-3; D not certain. The sequencing here drew on PBMCs, taken 15 days after the yellow fever booster vaccination. CDR3 region: CASSFSRDTQYF. The CDR3 DNA sequence: TGTGCCAGCAGCTTTTCCCGCGATACGCAGTATTTT.